This TCR beta chain was obtained from a study of radiotherapy plus CTLA-4 blockade in lung cancer. Generated by immunoSEQ multiplex PCR, the TCRdb table keeps only in-frame clones and is missing some. The sample has some 80,000 clones, around 76% seen once. In germline, CDR1 is LNHDA, CDR2 SQIVND (reference sequence). CDR3 size: 19 residues. Trimming took 1 base from V and 2 from J; bases not matched to a gene: 8. The clonotype originates from a human donor with non-small cell lung cancer whose response to radiotherapy plus ipilimumab could not be evaluated. Some clones in this sample may be carry-over from other donors' samples. The chain has TRBV19 and TRBJ2-3, with 14 bases that match TRBD2. This sample comprised peripheral blood, obtained from a patient treated with radiotherapy plus ipilimumab. The CDR3 spells CASSIGGTSGGSLTDTQYF. CDR3 in DNA: TGTGCCAGTAGTATAGGCGGGACTAGCGGGGGATCTCTCACAGATACGCAGTATTTT.